The present entry profiles one T cell receptor beta chain with its context. This clone was observed a few times. The antigen this receptor binds is unknown. Per-base quality was not reported, and no clone a single base away is much larger than it. The sample is drawn from a study of beta chain features in type 1 diabetes (dated by TCRdb to the late 2010s). Context from the whole study: Patients and healthy donors did not differ in mean age, gender distribution, total cell number or subset yield. A total of under 120,000,000 sorted cells were examined across all samples, and RNA yield correlated strongly with the number of cells per subset. In the study, TCRB repertoires of sorted circulating CD4+ T cell subsets from recently diagnosed type 1 diabetes patients were compared with those of matched healthy donors. Regulatory and stem cell-like memory subsets were obtained from only 8 patients and about 8 healthy donors, while naive and central memory subsets were obtained from all 30 or so donors.

Each donor gave one peripheral blood draw, approximately 100 mL on average, collected into heparinised tubes. Using a panel that included CD45RO, CCR7, CD25, CD127, CD95 and CD27, naive, central memory, regulatory and stem cell-like memory CD4+ T cells were sorted on a BD FACSAria II. Purity was above 95% for every sorted population. PBMCs were isolated right away by Lymphoprep density gradient centrifugation and were stained directly, without culture. So that batch effects would be minimized, each experiment stained and sorted samples in pairs, pairing one healthy donor with one patient. Paper-wide results and their limitations: At VDJ recombination sites, type 1 diabetes patients had fewer insertions and more deleted nucleotides, which implies abnormalities in thymic rearrangement. Only small numbers of individuals were included in the HLA sub-analyses, which left unresolved whether HLA type had any influence on TCRB rearrangement. PCR might favor shorter templates, but patient and control samples were amplified and corrected together, so any skew would affect both groups equally. In all four CD4+ subsets, TCRB CDR3 length was moderately but significantly shorter in type 1 diabetes patients. Because cDNA was sequenced instead of genomic DNA, highly expressing activated cells could be over-represented, though the groups showed no difference in activation or CD3 levels. Naive, central memory and regulatory TCRB repertoires appeared to be more alike among patients than among healthy donors.

The CDR3 holds 15 amino acids from the cysteine to the phenylalanine. The kept DNA is CDR3 alone, 45 bases in frame from the first base. The germline V gene yields MGHDK for CDR1 and SYGVNS for CDR2. V loses 1 base at its end and J loses 9 bases; junction bases beyond the gene matches: 9. The entire isolated RNA was reverse transcribed using the High Capacity cDNA Reverse Transcription Kit, and thus expressed TCRB transcripts were sequenced. Deep immunoSEQ sequencing was applied to naive, central memory and regulatory T cell samples, giving an average of roughly 3.5 million total reads per sample. Sorted cells were lysed in RLT buffer, and RNA was extracted using DNase-treated RNeasy Micro or Mini kits according to cell number. To prevent cross-contamination, every cell subset was processed on its own, while patient and healthy donor samples were processed together. Using the immunoSEQ multiplex PCR, TCRB sequences were amplified from cDNA into 87-bp fragments spanning the CDR3 region. Sequencing of the amplicons was done on the Illumina HiSeq platform. The study's processing was this. PCR bias was corrected computationally using synthetic template baselines, and reads within Hamming distance 2 were collapsed, with unmergeable singletons discarded. By aligning reads against IMGT, V, D and J genes, CDR3 length, and insertions or deletions at six rearrangement sites were assigned. Within each subset, clonotype counts were normalized to sorted cell number, after which true diversity and Gini coefficients were computed with the tcR R package. Repertoire sharing was quantified using the overlap coefficient calculated on TCRB nucleotide sequences. Out-of-frame TCRB sequences from naive cells were analyzed as a proxy for the pre-selection repertoire. TCRdb obtained this table from immuneACCESS and retained in-frame rearrangements with V and J assigned. These tables miss some clones; where compared with another copy, unresolved V genes account for less than half of the shortfall, and the remainder is unexplained. Clone size and V and J calls were adopted from that table, with D and trimming inferred from the DNA. The sample table lists approximately 730,000 clones, 13% of them with a count of one. Approximately 0.02% of the sample comes from the top ten.

The TCR comes from a young man with type 1 diabetes. Sequences were obtained from naive CD4+ T cells from blood. The cell subset or site label here, explained by the study, means: true naive CD4+ T cells. The chain uses TRBV25-1 and TRBJ1-5; the junction holds 7 bases that match TRBD1. The DNA sequence reads TGTGCCAGCAGTGAATCCCCGACAGGGAGTACGCCCCAGCATTTT. It encodes CASSESPTGSTPQHF.